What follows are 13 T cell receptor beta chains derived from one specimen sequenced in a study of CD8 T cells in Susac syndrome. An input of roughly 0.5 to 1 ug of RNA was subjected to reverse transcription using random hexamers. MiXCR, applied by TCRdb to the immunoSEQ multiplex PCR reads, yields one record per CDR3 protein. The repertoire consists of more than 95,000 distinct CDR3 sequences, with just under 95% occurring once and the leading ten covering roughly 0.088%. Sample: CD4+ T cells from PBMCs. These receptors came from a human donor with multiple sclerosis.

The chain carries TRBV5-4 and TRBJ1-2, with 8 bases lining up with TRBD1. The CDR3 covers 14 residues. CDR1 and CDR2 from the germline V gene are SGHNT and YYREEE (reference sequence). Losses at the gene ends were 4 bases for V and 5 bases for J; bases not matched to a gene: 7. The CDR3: CASSQGARDYGYTF. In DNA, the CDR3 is TGTGCCAGCAGCCAGGGGGCACGTGATTATGGCTACACCTTC. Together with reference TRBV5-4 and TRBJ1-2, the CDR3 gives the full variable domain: ETGVTQSPTHLIKTRGQQVTLRCSSQSGHNTVSWYQQALGQGPQFIFQYYREEENGRGNFPPRFSGLQFPNYSSELNVNALELDDSALYLCASSQGARDYGYTFGSGTRLTVV.

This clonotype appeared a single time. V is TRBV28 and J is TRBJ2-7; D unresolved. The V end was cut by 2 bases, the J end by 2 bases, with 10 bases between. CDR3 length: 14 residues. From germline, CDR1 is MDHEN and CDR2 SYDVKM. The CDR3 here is CASSLPISAYEQYF. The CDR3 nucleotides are TGTGCCAGCAGTTTACCTATCTCCGCCTACGAGCAGTACTTC.

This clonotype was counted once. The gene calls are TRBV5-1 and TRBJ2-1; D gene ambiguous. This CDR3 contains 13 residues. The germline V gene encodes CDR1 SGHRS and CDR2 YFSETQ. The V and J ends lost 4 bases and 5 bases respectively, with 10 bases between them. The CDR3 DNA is TGCGCCAGCAGCGTGCAACCCAACAATGAGCAGTTCTTC. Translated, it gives CASSVQPNNEQFF. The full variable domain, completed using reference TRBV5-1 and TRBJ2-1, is KAGVTQTPRYLIKTRGQQVTLSCSPISGHRSVSWYQQTPGQGLQFLFEYFSETQRNKGNFPGRFSGRQFSNSRSEMNVSTLELGDSALYLCASSVQPNNEQFFGPGTRLTVL.

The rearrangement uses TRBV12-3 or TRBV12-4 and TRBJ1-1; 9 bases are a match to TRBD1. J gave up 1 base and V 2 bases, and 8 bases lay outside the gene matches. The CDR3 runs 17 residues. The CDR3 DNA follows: TGTGCCAGCAGTTTAATGCGGGACAGGGCATCGAACACTGAAGCTTTCTTT. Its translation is CASSLMRDRASNTEAFF.

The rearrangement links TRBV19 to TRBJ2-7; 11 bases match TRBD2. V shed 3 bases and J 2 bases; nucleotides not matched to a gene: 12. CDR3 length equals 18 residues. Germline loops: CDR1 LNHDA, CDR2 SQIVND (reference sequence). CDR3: CASSMSTSGVTGTYEQYF. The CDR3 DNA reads TGTGCCAGTAGTATGTCGACTAGCGGGGTGACCGGAACCTACGAGCAGTACTTC.

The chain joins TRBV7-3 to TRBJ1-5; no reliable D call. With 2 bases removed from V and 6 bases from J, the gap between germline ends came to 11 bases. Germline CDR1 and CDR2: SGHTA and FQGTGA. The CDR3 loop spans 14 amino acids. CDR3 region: CASSLDGSGQPQHF. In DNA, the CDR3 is TGTGCCAGCAGCTTAGATGGATCGGGTCAGCCCCAGCATTTT.

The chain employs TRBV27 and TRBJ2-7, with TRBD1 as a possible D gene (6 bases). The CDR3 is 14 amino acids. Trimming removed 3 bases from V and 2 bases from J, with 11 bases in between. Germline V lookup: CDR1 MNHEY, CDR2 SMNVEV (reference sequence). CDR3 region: CASSFRGQTYEQYF. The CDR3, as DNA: TGTGCCAGCAGTTTCAGAGGACAGACCTACGAGCAGTACTTC.

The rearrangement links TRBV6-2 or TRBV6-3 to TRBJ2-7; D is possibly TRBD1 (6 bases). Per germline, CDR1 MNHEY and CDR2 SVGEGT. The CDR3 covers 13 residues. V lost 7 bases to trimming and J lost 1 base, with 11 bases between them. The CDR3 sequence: CASKMTGSYEQYF. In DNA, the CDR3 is TGTGCCAGCAAGATGACAGGTTCCTACGAGCAGTACTTC.

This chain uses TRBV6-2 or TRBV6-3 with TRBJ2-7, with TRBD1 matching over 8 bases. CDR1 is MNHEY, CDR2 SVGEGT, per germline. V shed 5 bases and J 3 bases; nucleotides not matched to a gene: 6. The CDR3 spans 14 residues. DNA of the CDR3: TGTGCCAGCAGTAGCAGACAGGGGAGCTACGAGCAGTACTTC. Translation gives CASSSRQGSYEQYF.

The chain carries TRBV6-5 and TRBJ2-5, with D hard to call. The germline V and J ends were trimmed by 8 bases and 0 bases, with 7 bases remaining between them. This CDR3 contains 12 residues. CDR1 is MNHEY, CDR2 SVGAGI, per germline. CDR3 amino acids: CASGPHQETQYF. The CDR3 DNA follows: TGTGCCAGCGGCCCCCACCAAGAGACCCAGTACTTC.

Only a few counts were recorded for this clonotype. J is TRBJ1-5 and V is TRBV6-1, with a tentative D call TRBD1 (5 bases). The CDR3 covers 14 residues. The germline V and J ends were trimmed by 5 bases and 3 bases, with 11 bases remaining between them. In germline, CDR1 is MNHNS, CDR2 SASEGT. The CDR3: CASSPDSLNQPQHF. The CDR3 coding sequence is TGTGCCAGCAGTCCCGACAGCCTCAATCAGCCCCAGCATTTT.

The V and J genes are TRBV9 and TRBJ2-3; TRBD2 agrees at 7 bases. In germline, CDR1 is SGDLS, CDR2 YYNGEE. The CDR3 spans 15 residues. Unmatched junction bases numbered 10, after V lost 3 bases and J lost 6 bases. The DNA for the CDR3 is TGTGCCAGCAGCGGTCGTCGAGCGGGGCGGGATACGCAGTATTTT. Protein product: CASSGRRAGRDTQYF.

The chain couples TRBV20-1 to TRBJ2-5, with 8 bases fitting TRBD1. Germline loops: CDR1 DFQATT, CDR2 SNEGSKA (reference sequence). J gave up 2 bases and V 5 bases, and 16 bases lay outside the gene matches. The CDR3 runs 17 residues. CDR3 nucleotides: TGCAGTGCTTCCCATCACGACAGGGGAGGTGTGCAAGAGACCCAGTACTTC. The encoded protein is CSASHHDRGGVQETQYF.